Presented here are 7 T cell receptor beta chains from one specimen sequenced in a study of response to subunit inactivated influenza vaccine. TCRdb reprocessed the RT-PCR reads via MiXCR and lists one record per CDR3 protein. The table includes approximately 250,000 distinct CDR3 sequences, more than 9% detected once. The source material was non-naive T cells sorted from PBMCs, sampled roughly 2 weeks before vaccination. All receptors come from a man aged 45-65 years who received an inactivated influenza vaccine.

The chain carries TRBV6-5 and TRBJ2-5; 12 bases match TRBD2. This CDR3 is 17 amino acids long. Losses at the gene ends were 0 bases for V and 5 bases for J; bases not matched to a gene: 7. Germline CDR1 MNHEY, CDR2 SVGAGI. CDR3 bases: TGTGCCAGCAGTTACTCGGCTAGCGGGGGGGCCTGGGAGACCCAGTACTTC. This sequence encodes CASSYSASGGAWETQYF.

This rearrangement joins TRBV28 to TRBJ1-2, with TRBD1 matching 7 bases. The CDR3 is 18 residues long. In germline, CDR1 is MDHEN, CDR2 SYDVKM. V lost 6 bases, J lost 4 bases, and 20 bases stayed unmatched. The CDR3 sequence: CASSRTTPRQGVGYGYTF. The CDR3 coding sequence is TGTGCCAGCAGCCGAACGACACCCAGACAGGGAGTCGGCTATGGCTACACCTTC.

The chain recombines TRBV19 with TRBJ2-1; TRBD1 aligns across 9 bases. V gave up 4 bases and J gave up 6 bases; unmatched junction bases: 10. The CDR3 sequence is 16 residues long. Germline lookup yields CDR1 LNHDA and CDR2 SQIVND (reference sequence). DNA for the CDR3: TGTGCCAGTAGTAGGACCGGGACAGGGATAGGCAATGAGCAGTTCTTC. Its translation is CASSRTGTGIGNEQFF.

There are a few counts of this clonotype. The chain has TRBV28 and TRBJ2-7; 9 bases are shared with TRBD2. Per the germline V gene, CDR1 is MDHEN and CDR2 is SYDVKM. The V and J ends lost 5 bases and 7 bases, in that order; junction bases with no gene match: 12. The CDR3 has 15 amino acids. CDR3 protein: CASSLTPGLAKEQYF. CDR3 nucleotides: TGTGCCAGCAGTCTCACACCGGGACTAGCTAAAGAGCAGTACTTC.

The gene calls are TRBV10-3 and TRBJ2-2, with TRBD1 identical over 8 bases. The CDR3 contains 15 residues. V trimming: 5 bases; J trimming: 6 bases; junction bases outside the gene matches: 8. Per the germline V gene, CDR1 is ENHRY and CDR2 is SYGVKD. The CDR3 loop is CAISQTGVVSGELFF. For the CDR3, the DNA is TGTGCCATCAGTCAGACAGGGGTTGTTTCCGGGGAGCTGTTTTTT.

This clonotype was observed a few times. V is TRBV6-5 and J is TRBJ2-7; 10 bases map to TRBD2. Germline V lookup: CDR1 MNHEY, CDR2 SVGAGI. The V and J ends lost 2 bases and 0 bases, in that order; junction bases with no gene match: 1. CDR3 length equals 15 residues. CDR3 in amino acids: CASSYTSGVSYEQYF. CDR3 in DNA: TGTGCCAGCAGTTACACTAGCGGGGTCTCCTACGAGCAGTACTTC.

Regarding this clonotype: Because the CDR3's place on the DNA is in doubt, the DNA is left out and the CDR3 is given as listed by TCRdb. The chain recombines TRBV6-2 or TRBV6-3 with TRBJ2-5; the D call TRBD1 from the table was never checked on the DNA. The CDR3 is 13 amino acids in total, end residues counted. Germline V gene lookup returns CDR1 MNHEY and CDR2 SVGEGT. The CDR3 sequence: CASSSSGGETQYF.